This is a list of T cell receptor beta chains from one sample in a study of T cell repertoires in cytomegalovirus infection. MiXCR was run by TCRdb on the reads, yielding one entry per CDR3 protein. The sample lists 300,000 to 400,000 distinct CDR3 sequences; 9% to 9.5% were seen once. Specimen: PBMCs. These receptors were collected from a human donor in good health (CMV status not recorded). Some clones in this sample may be carry-over from other donors' samples. CDR3s include the opening cysteine and the closing phenylalanine or tryptophan. D genes are given only for firm matches. Rows may omit the clone size; those that give it use once, few, many or a size class.

j_gene,d_gene,abundance,v_gene,CDR3aa,CDR3nt
TRBJ2-1,NA,many,TRBV7-2,CASSLAGADNEQFF,TGTGCCAGCAGCTTAGCGGGAGCGGACAATGAGCAGTTCTTC
TRBJ1-2,NA,many,TRBV7-2,CASSLNTYGYTF,TGTGCCAGCAGCTTAAACACCTATGGCTACACCTTC
TRBJ2-5,NA,many,TRBV6-5,CASATTGTETQYF,TGTGCCAGCGCTACTACAGGGACGGAGACCCAGTACTTC
TRBJ2-2,NA,few,TRBV15,CATSRDRGYTGELFF,TGTGCCACCAGCAGAGATCGGGGTTATACCGGGGAGCTGTTTTTT
TRBJ2-3,TRBD2,NA,TRBV12-3/TRBV12-4,CASSPSQRGLAGGISTDTQYF,TGTGCCAGCAGTCCCTCCCAGAGGGGACTAGCGGGGGGGATTAGCACAGATACGCAGTATTTT
TRBJ1-5,NA,NA,TRBV4-1,CASSQRKDGNQPQHF,TGCGCCAGCAGCCAAAGAAAGGACGGCAATCAGCCCCAGCATTTT
TRBJ2-1,NA,few,TRBV6-2/TRBV6-3,CASSIGTTSYNEQFF,TGTGCCAGCAGTATCGGGACAACTTCCTACAATGAGCAGTTCTTC
TRBJ2-1,TRBD2,NA,TRBV6-1,CASSWYPGTTNEQFF,TGTGCCAGCAGTTGGTACCCTGGGACTACAAATGAGCAGTTCTTC
TRBJ1-3,NA,many,TRBV6-5,CASSRGDRSGNTIYF,TGTGCCAGCAGTAGGGGGGATCGTTCCGGAAACACCATATATTTT
TRBJ1-4,NA,few,TRBV19,CASVRGPATNEKLFF,TGTGCCAGTGTCAGGGGCCCTGCAACTAATGAAAAACTGTTTTTT
TRBJ1-1,TRBD1,many,TRBV4-3,CASSQDFSNRGNTEAFF,TGCGCCAGCAGCCAAGACTTTTCTAACAGGGGGAACACTGAAGCTTTCTTT
TRBJ2-7,NA,NA,TRBV7-9,CASSLWDPSYEQYF,TGTGCCAGCAGCTTATGGGACCCCTCGTACGAGCAGTACTTC
TRBJ2-2,NA,NA,TRBV6-4,CASDLGGELFF,TGTGCCAGCGACCTGGGCGGGGAGCTGTTTTTT
TRBJ2-4,NA,many,TRBV7-9,CASSERPPGPPSSNIQYF,TGTGCCAGCAGCGAACGCCCCCCGGGACCTCCTAGCTCGAACATTCAGTACTTC
TRBJ1-5,NA,NA,TRBV29-1,CSVQVGLSNQPQHF,TGCAGCGTTCAGGTGGGGCTGAGCAATCAGCCCCAGCATTTT
TRBJ1-1,NA,few,TRBV6-5,CASSYAFGGRRTEAFF,TGTGCCAGCAGTTACGCCTTTGGCGGGAGGAGGACTGAAGCTTTCTTT